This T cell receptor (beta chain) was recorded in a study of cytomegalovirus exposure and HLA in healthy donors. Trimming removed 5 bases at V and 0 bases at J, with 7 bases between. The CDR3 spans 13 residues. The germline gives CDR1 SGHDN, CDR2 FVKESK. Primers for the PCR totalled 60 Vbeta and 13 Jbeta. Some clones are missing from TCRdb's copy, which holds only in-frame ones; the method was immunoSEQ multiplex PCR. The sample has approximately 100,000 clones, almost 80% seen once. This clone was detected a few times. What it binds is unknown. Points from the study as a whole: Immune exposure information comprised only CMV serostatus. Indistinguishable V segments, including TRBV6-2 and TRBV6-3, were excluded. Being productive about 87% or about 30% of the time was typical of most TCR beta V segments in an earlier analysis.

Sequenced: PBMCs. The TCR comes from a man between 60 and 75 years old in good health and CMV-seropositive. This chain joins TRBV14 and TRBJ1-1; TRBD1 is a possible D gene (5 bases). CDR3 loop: CASSTGLNTEAFF. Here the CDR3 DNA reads TGTGCCAGCAGCACAGGTTTGAACACTGAAGCTTTCTTT.